These 31 T cell receptor beta chains originate from one sample sequenced in a study of cytomegalovirus exposure and HLA in healthy donors. With 60 Vbeta and 13 Jbeta primers, the PCR was carried out. Data came from immunoSEQ multiplex PCR; TCRdb stores just in-frame clones and leaves some out. This sample has about 110,000 clones, with around 70% found just once. Sequenced: PBMCs. Source of these receptors: a man under 40 in good health and CMV-seropositive.

CDR3 sequence: CASSKDPGLPYNSPLHF. The CDR3 DNA reads as TGTGCCAGCAGCAAAGATCCGGGACTTCCCTATAATTCACCCCTCCACTTT. This chain connects TRBV21-1 to TRBJ1-6. TRBV21-1 is a pseudogene segment. The CDR3 covers 17 residues.

The V call is TRBV7-2, the J call TRBJ2-2; D ambiguous. The CDR3 has 18 residues. CDR1 SGHTA and CDR2 FQGNSA come from the germline V gene. The V and J ends lost 5 bases and 6 bases respectively, with 25 bases between them. The CDR3 region has the DNA TGTGCCAGCAGCCAAAATTTGCCAGCGTATGTGACTGCCGGGGAGCTGTTTTTT. As protein: CASSQNLPAYVTAGELFF.

Notes on this clone: Other DNA sequences in the sample encode the same CDR3. J is TRBJ2-7 and V is TRBV5-1; maybe TRBD1 (5 bases). Trimming stripped 5 bases from V and 2 bases from J, with 5 bases between. The CDR3 consists of 11 residues. The germline V gene encodes CDR1 SGHRS and CDR2 YFSETQ. The CDR3 loop reads CASRQAYEQYF. In DNA, the CDR3 is TGCGCCAGCAGACAGGCCTACGAGCAGTACTTC.

Worth noting for this clone: Compared with germline, one end of the junction differs, possibly owing to a read error. V and J are TRBV5-1 and TRBJ2-3, with 11 bases aligning to TRBD1. The CDR3 totals 16 residues. Germline V gene data show CDR1 as SGHRS and CDR2 as YFSETQ. CDR3 bases: TGCGTCAGCAGCTTGGCCGGGACAGGGGGTACAGATACGCAGTATTTT. This encodes CVSSLAGTGGTDTQYF. The complete variable domain, with remaining parts taken from reference TRBV5-1 and TRBJ2-3, reads KAGVTQTPRYLIKTRGQQVTLSCSPISGHRSVSWYQQTPGQGLQFLFEYFSETQRNKGNFPGRFSGRQFSNSRSEMNVSTLELGDSALYLCVSSLAGTGGTDTQYFGPGTRLTVL.

CDR3 protein: CASSTYDRGVTGELFF. The CDR3 region has the DNA TGTGCCAGCAGCACATACGACAGGGGGGTCACCGGGGAGCTGTTTTTT. This chain links TRBV11-3 with TRBJ2-2; 9 bases are a match to TRBD1. The V segment lost 5 bases and the J segment 4 bases; nucleotides outside the gene matches: 8. The CDR3 contains 16 residues. Germline assignment: CDR1 SGHNT and CDR2 YENEEA.

The CDR3: CSVCPGTGGTEAFF. DNA for the CDR3: TGCAGCGTTTGTCCCGGGACAGGGGGCACTGAAGCTTTCTTT. The chain recombines TRBV29-1 with TRBJ1-1, with 11 nucleotides matching TRBD1. This CDR3 has 14 amino acids. Germline V lookup: CDR1 SQVTM, CDR2 ANQGSEA. J lost 4 bases, V lost 5 bases, and 6 bases had no gene match.

The chain is built from TRBV4-3 and TRBJ1-3; 7 bases are a match to TRBD1. There are 16 residues in the CDR3. Germline V lookup: CDR1 LGHNA, CDR2 YSLEER. The junction had 5 bases not matched to a gene; V was cut back by 1 base and J by 2 bases. CDR3 in DNA: TGCGCCAGCAGCCAAGGCCACAGGGGCACTGGAAACACCATATATTTT. Protein sequence: CASSQGHRGTGNTIYF.

V is TRBV13 and J is TRBJ2-7, with 11 bases that match TRBD1. The CDR3 has 14 residues. J lost 3 bases, V lost 5 bases, and 3 bases had no gene match. Germline CDR1 PRHDT, CDR2 FYEKMQ (reference sequence). DNA for the CDR3: TGTGCCAGCAGCCTCGGGACAGGGGGCTACGAGCAGTACGTC. This translates into CASSLGTGGYEQYV.

V is TRBV27 and J is TRBJ1-5; maybe TRBD1 (5 bases). The CDR3 consists of 14 residues. Trimming removed 6 bases from V and 1 base from J, with 10 bases in between. CDR1 and CDR2 from the germline V gene are MNHEY and SMNVEV (reference sequence). CDR3 DNA: TGTGCCAGCAGAGAAGGGGTGAGCAATCAGCCCCAGCATTTT. Its translation: CASREGVSNQPQHF.

For this clone: One end of the junction fails to match germline, which may point to a read error. CDR3: CASRLAGGELFF. The CDR3 DNA reads as TGTGCTAGCAGACTAGCGGGCGGGGAGCTGTTTTTT. The rearrangement links TRBV7-7 to TRBJ2-2; TRBD2 aligns across 10 bases. Germline CDR1 reads SSHAT; CDR2 reads FNYEAQ (reference sequence). The length of the CDR3 is 12 residues.

This CDR3 reads CASSYPRTSGSPFSNEQFF. CDR3 sequence (DNA): TGCGCCAGCAGCTATCCTCGGACTAGCGGGTCCCCTTTCTCCAATGAGCAGTTCTTC. The J gene is TRBJ2-1, the V gene TRBV4-1, with 11 bases fitting TRBD2. The CDR3 runs 19 residues. Germline CDR1 reads MGHRA; CDR2 reads YSYEKL. V lost 5 bases, J lost 6 bases, and 18 bases stayed unmatched.

This chain joins TRBV11-2 and TRBJ1-3; TRBD1 matches at 8 bases. V dropped 5 bases and J dropped 7; count of bases not matched to a gene: 10. CDR3 length equals 15 residues. Germline CDR1 reads SGHAT; CDR2 reads FQNNGV. CDR3 bases: TGTGCCAGCAGCGCGCACAGGGGGGACGTGAACACCATATATTTT. This encodes CASSAHRGDVNTIYF.

Turning to this clone: The same CDR3 is also encoded by other DNA sequences in this sample. V usage is TRBV27 and J usage is TRBJ1-1; a possible D gene is TRBD1 (5 bases). The germline V gene has CDR1 MNHEY and CDR2 SMNVEV (reference sequence). The CDR3 has 13 residues. The V and J ends lost 2 bases and 2 bases respectively, with 6 bases between them. The CDR3 is CASSLRGNTEAFF. DNA of the CDR3: TGTGCCAGCAGTTTAAGGGGAAACACTGAAGCTTTCTTT.

This sequence joins TRBV5-1 and TRBJ1-4; D not resolved. Per the germline V gene, CDR1 is SGHRS and CDR2 is YFSETQ. Trimming cost V 0 bases and J 7 bases, with 16 bases left between them. The CDR3 totals 16 residues. The CDR3 is CASSLENMGGGEKLFF. The CDR3 DNA follows: TGCGCCAGCAGCTTGGAGAATATGGGAGGAGGTGAAAAACTGTTTTTT.

The J gene is TRBJ1-2, the V gene TRBV19; D ambiguous. With 2 bases removed from V and 7 bases from J, the gap between germline ends came to 14 bases. This CDR3 is built from 14 residues. Germline V lookup: CDR1 LNHDA, CDR2 SQIVND (reference sequence). The CDR3 nucleotides read TGTGCCAGTAGTATATCTCGGTCCTCAGGTGGCTACACCTTC. Its protein is CASSISRSSGGYTF.

The rearrangement uses TRBV6-1 and TRBJ1-5; D is unresolved. Trimming took 6 bases from V and 3 from J, leaving 15 bases between them. This CDR3 spans 15 amino acids. The germline gives CDR1 MNHNS, CDR2 SASEGT. DNA of the CDR3: TGTGCCAGCAGCTCGTTCGGAGGATCCAATCAGCCCCAGCATTTT. It is translated as CASSSFGGSNQPQHF.

This chain uses TRBV4-2 with TRBJ2-7; 7 nucleotides match TRBD2. From germline, CDR1 is LGHNA and CDR2 YNFKEQ. With V trimmed by 3 bases and J by 5 bases, 4 bases remained unmatched. The CDR3 spans 13 residues. In nucleotides, the CDR3 is TGTGCCAGCAGCCAGACTAGCTCGGACGAGCAGTACTTC. Protein: CASSQTSSDEQYF.

The gene calls are TRBV7-6 and TRBJ2-1; TRBD2 matches at 8 bases. The junction had 13 bases not matched to a gene; V was cut back by 5 bases and J by 1 base. Germline CDR1 SGHVS, CDR2 FNYEAQ. This CDR3 has 18 residues. The CDR3, as DNA: TGTGCCAGCAGCCCCGGACTAGCCAGGGTCAGGTCCTACAATGAGCAGTTCTTC. Translation: CASSPGLARVRSYNEQFF.

The J gene is TRBJ2-7, the V gene TRBV5-4; 8 positions match TRBD1. The J segment lost 0 bases and the V segment lost 4 bases, leaving 6 bases of the junction unmatched. CDR1 and CDR2 from the germline V gene are SGHNT and YYREEE (reference sequence). The CDR3 spans 15 residues. The DNA of the CDR3 is TGTGCCAGCAGCCTACAGGGGGTGCCCTCCTACGAGCAGTACTTC. As protein: CASSLQGVPSYEQYF.

The chain recombines TRBV28 with TRBJ2-7, with D perhaps matching TRBD2 (6 bases). Germline CDR1 is MDHEN and CDR2 is SYDVKM. Trimming took 3 bases from V and 2 from J, leaving 14 bases between them. The CDR3 loop spans 15 amino acids. This CDR3 reads CASSLGGRGTYEQYV. In nucleotides, the CDR3 is TGTGCCAGCAGTTTGGGAGGAAGAGGGACCTACGAGCAGTACGTC.

The chain carries TRBV27 and TRBJ2-7; the match to TRBD2 covers 7 bases. The trim removed 4 bases at V and 6 bases at J, leaving 9 bases unmatched. The CDR3 covers 14 residues. Germline V gene data show CDR1 as MNHEY and CDR2 as SMNVEV (reference sequence). The CDR3 spells CASSSPLGGGEQYV. In nucleotides, the CDR3 is TGTGCCAGCAGTTCCCCCCTTGGGGGGGGCGAGCAGTACGTC.

The gene calls are TRBV13 and TRBJ2-3; 11 bases agree with TRBD2. With V trimmed by 1 base and J by 0 bases, 6 bases remained unmatched. The CDR3 length is 18 residues. Germline CDR1 reads PRHDT; CDR2 reads FYEKMQ (reference sequence). CDR3 region: CASSLEGLAGGSTDTQYF. The CDR3 bases are TGTGCCAGCAGCTTAGAAGGTCTAGCGGGAGGTAGCACAGATACGCAGTATTTT. Supplemented by reference TRBV13 and TRBJ2-3, the full variable domain reads AAGVIQSPRHLIKEKRETATLKCYPIPRHDTVYWYQQGPGQDPQFLISFYEKMQSDKGSIPDRFSAQQFSDYHSELNMSSLELGDSALYFCASSLEGLAGGSTDTQYFGPGTRLTVL.

This chain connects TRBV19 to TRBJ1-1; 9 bases are a match to TRBD1. The CDR3 runs to 14 residues. Germline-derived CDR1 and CDR2 are LNHDA and SQIVND (reference sequence). The J segment lost 6 bases and the V segment lost 4 bases, leaving 6 bases of the junction unmatched. This CDR3 is CASSTTGGTPEAFF. As DNA, the CDR3 is TGTGCCAGTAGTACGACAGGGGGGACCCCTGAAGCTTTCTTT.

Remarks on this clone: At one boundary the junction diverges from the germline segment, which might be a read error. Other nucleotide sequences from this sample produce the same CDR3. The chain is built from TRBV5-1 and TRBJ1-6; 9 bases match TRBD1. The CDR3 has 13 amino acids. Germline V gives CDR1 SGHRS, CDR2 YFSETQ. CDR3 protein: CASSLGQGSPLHF. Here the CDR3 DNA reads TGCGCTAGCAGCTTGGGACAGGGTTCACCCCTCCACTTT.

V is TRBV12-5 and J is TRBJ2-1; 8 bases agree with TRBD2. The CDR3 totals 15 residues. The V segment lost 6 bases and the J segment 4 bases; nucleotides outside the gene matches: 8. Germline V CDR1 and CDR2: LGHNT, FRNRAP. CDR3 loop: CASGHLAGLYNEQFF. The CDR3 nucleotides are TGTGCTAGTGGCCACTTAGCGGGGTTATACAATGAGCAGTTCTTC.

The chain joins TRBV9 to TRBJ1-2; TRBD1 matches at 10 bases. This CDR3 has 14 amino acids. Germline loops: CDR1 SGDLS, CDR2 YYNGEE. V was clipped by 0 bases and J by 7 bases; unmatched bases: 3. Here the CDR3 DNA reads TGTGCCAGCAGCGTAGAGGGACAGGGGTCTGGCTACACCTTC. This encodes CASSVEGQGSGYTF.

The chain links TRBV5-1 to TRBJ1-2; TRBD1 agrees at 7 bases. CDR1 and CDR2 (germline): SGHRS, YFSETQ. The trim removed 0 bases at V and 0 bases at J, leaving 11 bases unmatched. This CDR3 contains 18 residues. CDR3 sequence reads: CASSLGALRQGSNYGYTF. DNA for the CDR3: TGCGCCAGCAGCTTGGGGGCCCTTCGACAGGGTTCTAACTATGGCTACACCTTC.

J is TRBJ2-1 and V is TRBV7-2; 7 positions agree with TRBD1. The junction had 17 bases not matched to a gene; V was cut back by 6 bases and J by 9 bases. The CDR3 covers 16 residues. The germline V gene encodes CDR1 SGHTA and CDR2 FQGNSA. The CDR3 protein is CASSPWDSLVGGEQFF. CDR3 in DNA: TGTGCCAGCAGTCCTTGGGACAGTTTGGTTGGGGGTGAGCAGTTCTTC.

The rearrangement links TRBV7-8 to TRBJ1-3, with D possibly matching TRBD1 (5 bases). V was pared by 6 bases and J by 0 bases, with 12 bases between. CDR1 is SGHVS and CDR2 is FQNEAQ in the germline V gene. The CDR3 contains 15 residues. CDR3 region: CASSATAFSGNTIYF. The CDR3 DNA reads TGTGCCAGCAGTGCGACAGCCTTCTCTGGAAACACCATATATTTT.

The rearrangement links TRBV5-1 to TRBJ2-5; no firm D call. This CDR3 contains 14 residues. Germline lookup yields CDR1 SGHRS and CDR2 YFSETQ. V was shortened by 5 bases and J by 5 bases, with 16 bases between the two germline ends. Here the CDR3 reads CASRPGSNRETQYF. CDR3 sequence (DNA): TGCGCCAGCAGACCCGGTTCTAACCGGGAGACCCAGTACTTC. Variable domain in full (rest from reference TRBV5-1 and TRBJ2-5): KAGVTQTPRYLIKTRGQQVTLSCSPISGHRSVSWYQQTPGQGLQFLFEYFSETQRNKGNFPGRFSGRQFSNSRSEMNVSTLELGDSALYLCASRPGSNRETQYFGPGTRLLVL.

The chain employs TRBV30 and TRBJ2-7; possible D gene TRBD1, 5 bases. Between the trimmed V and J ends, which lost 7 bases and 3 bases, there was a span of 25 bases. The CDR3 totals 16 residues. CDR1 and CDR2 (germline): GTSNPN, SVGIG (reference sequence). For the CDR3, the DNA is TGTGCCTTCACGCATGGGGCGCCAAAGATAATCTACGAGCAGTACTTC. Protein sequence: CAFTHGAPKIIYEQYF.